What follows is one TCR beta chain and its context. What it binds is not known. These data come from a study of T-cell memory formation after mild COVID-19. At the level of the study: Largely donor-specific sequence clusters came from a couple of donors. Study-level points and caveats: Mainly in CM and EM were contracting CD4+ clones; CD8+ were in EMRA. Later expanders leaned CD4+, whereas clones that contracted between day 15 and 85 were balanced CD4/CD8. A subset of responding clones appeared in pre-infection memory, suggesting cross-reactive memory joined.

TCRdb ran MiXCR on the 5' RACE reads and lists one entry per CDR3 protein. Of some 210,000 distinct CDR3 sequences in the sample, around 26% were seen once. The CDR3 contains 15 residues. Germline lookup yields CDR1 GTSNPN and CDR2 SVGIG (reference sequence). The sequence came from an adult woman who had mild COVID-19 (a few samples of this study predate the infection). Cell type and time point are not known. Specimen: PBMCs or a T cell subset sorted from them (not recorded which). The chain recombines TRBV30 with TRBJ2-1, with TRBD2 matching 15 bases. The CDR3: CALDYGTSGGHEQFF. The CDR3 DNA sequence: TGTGCGTTGGACTACGGGACTAGCGGGGGGCATGAGCAGTTCTTC.